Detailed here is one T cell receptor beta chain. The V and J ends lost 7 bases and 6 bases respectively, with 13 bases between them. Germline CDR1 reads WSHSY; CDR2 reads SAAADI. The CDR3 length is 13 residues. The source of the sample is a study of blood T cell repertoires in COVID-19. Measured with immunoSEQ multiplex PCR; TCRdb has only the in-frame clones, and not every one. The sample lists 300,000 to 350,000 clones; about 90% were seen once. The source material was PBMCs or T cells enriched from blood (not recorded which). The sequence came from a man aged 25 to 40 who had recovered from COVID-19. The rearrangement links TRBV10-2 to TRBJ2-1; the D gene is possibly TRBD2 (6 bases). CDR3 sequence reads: CASTGTVLNEQFF. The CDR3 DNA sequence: TGCGCCAGCACCGGGACTGTCCTCAATGAGCAGTTCTTC.